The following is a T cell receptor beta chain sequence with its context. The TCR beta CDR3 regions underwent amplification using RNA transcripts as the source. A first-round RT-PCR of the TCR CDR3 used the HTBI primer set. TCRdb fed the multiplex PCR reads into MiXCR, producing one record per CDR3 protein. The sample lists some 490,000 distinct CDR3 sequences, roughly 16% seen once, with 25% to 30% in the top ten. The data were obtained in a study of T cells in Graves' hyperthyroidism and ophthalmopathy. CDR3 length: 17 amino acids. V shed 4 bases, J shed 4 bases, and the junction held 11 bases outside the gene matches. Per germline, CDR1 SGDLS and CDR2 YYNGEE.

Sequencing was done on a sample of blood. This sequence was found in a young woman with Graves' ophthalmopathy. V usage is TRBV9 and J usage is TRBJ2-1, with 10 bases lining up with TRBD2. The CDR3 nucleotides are TGTGCCAGCAGCACCGGGACTAGCGCCGGAGGGTACAATGAGCAGTTCTTC. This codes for CASSTGTSAGGYNEQFF.